What follows are 5 T cell receptor beta chains derived from one specimen sequenced in a study of OX40 agonist ivuxolimab in advanced cancers. Data came from immunoSEQ multiplex PCR; TCRdb stores just in-frame clones and leaves some out. This sample yields about 80,000 clones, of which around 85% are seen a single time; around 2% belongs to the top ten. The sequences come from CD4+ or CD8+ T cells sorted from blood, collected in a trial of the OX40 agonist ivuxolimab. The receptor source for this set is an adult with an advanced solid tumor such as melanoma, head and neck, liver or kidney cancer.

As concerns this clone: The junction and the germline gene differ at one end; a read error may be behind it. The chain combines TRBV5-4 with TRBJ1-1; D is unclear. In germline, CDR1 is SGHNT, CDR2 YYREEE (reference sequence). The CDR3 sequence is 13 residues long. CDR3 protein: CASSLELYTEAFF. The CDR3 nucleotides read TGCGCCAGCAGCCTAGAATTATACACTGAAGCTTTCTTT.

This chain links TRBV5-4 with TRBJ1-1; D not certain. Germline CDR1 is SGHNT and CDR2 is YYREEE (reference sequence). Trimming shortened V by 7 bases and J by 4 bases, and 14 bases separated the two germline ends. CDR3 length: 13 residues. The CDR3 here is CASPGREGTEAFF. For the CDR3, the DNA is TGTGCCAGCCCTGGGCGGGAGGGCACTGAAGCTTTCTTT.

The gene calls are TRBV19 and TRBJ1-5; 8 bases line up with TRBD1. The CDR3 is made up of 13 amino acids. Germline V gives CDR1 LNHDA, CDR2 SQIVND (reference sequence). V gave up 3 bases and J gave up 5 bases; unmatched junction bases: 0. The CDR3 DNA is TGTGCCAGTAGTATGACAGGGGATCAGCCCCAGCATTTT. Amino acid sequence: CASSMTGDQPQHF.

The DNA for the CDR3 is TGTGCCAGCAGCCGACTAGCGGGGGGTGGCACAGATACGCAGTATTTT. Translation gives CASSRLAGGGTDTQYF. The rearrangement joins TRBV11-2 to TRBJ2-3; 13 bases are shared with TRBD2. This CDR3 is 16 amino acids long. J was trimmed by 1 base and V by 5 bases; bases with no gene match: 3. CDR1 is SGHAT and CDR2 is FQNNGV in the germline V gene. Filled out from reference TRBV11-2 and TRBJ2-3, the complete variable domain reads EAGVAQSPRYKIIEKRQSVAFWCNPISGHATLYWYQQILGQGPKLLIQFQNNGVVDDSQLPKDRFSAERLKGVDSTLKIQPAKLEDSAVYLCASSRLAGGGTDTQYFGPGTRLTVL.

V is TRBV6-5 and J is TRBJ2-7; 9 bases match TRBD1. The CDR3 totals 15 residues. J was trimmed by 4 bases and V by 8 bases; bases with no gene match: 12. Germline V gene sequence: CDR1 MNHEY, CDR2 SVGAGI. CDR3 sequence reads: CASGTQTGGFYEQYF. In DNA form, the CDR3 reads TGTGCCAGCGGGACTCAGACAGGGGGTTTTTACGAGCAGTACTTC.